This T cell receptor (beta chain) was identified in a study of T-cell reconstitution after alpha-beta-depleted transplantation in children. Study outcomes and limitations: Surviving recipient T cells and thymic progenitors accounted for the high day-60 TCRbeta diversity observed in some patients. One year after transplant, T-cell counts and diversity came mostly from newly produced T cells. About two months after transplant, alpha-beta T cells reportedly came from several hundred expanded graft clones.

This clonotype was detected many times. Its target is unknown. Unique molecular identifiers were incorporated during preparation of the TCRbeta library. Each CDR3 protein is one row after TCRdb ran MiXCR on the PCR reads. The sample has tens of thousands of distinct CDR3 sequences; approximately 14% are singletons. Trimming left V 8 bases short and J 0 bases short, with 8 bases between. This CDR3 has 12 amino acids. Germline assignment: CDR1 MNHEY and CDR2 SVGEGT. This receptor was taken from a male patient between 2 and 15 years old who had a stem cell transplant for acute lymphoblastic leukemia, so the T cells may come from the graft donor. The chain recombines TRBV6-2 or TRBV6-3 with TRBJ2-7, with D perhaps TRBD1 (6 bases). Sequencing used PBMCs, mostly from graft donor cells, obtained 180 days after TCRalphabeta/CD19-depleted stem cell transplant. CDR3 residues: CASEDSSYEQYF. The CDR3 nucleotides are TGTGCCAGCGAGGACAGCTCCTACGAGCAGTACTTC.